This TCR beta chain was captured in a study of monozygotic twins with cystic fibrosis. The wider study: Library input was approximately 2.7 micrograms of fragmented DNA, with roughly 15 PCR cycles. Overall study results and limits: Monozygotic CF twins shared more identical nucleotide clonotypes than unrelated patients. Co-twins had the most similar V usage for 13 of 16 pairs, J for 8.

Trimming pared 4 bases from V and 0 bases from J, leaving 13 bases between. Germline lookup yields CDR1 LNHDA and CDR2 SQIVND (reference sequence). The CDR3 totals 16 residues. With regard to this clone: Its antigen remains unknown.

Clones were sequenced by immunoSEQ multiplex PCR, and TCRdb holds only the in-frame ones, with some missing. The top ten clones hold less than 0.9% of a sample with about 35,000 clones, approximately 72% of them seen once. Sequenced material: blood. The chain couples TRBV19 to TRBJ1-3; TRBD1 is a possible D gene (6 bases). This TCR came from a girl aged 5-17 years with cystic fibrosis. The CDR3 protein is CASSKGHLSSGNTIYF. The CDR3 nucleotides read TGTGCCAGTAGTAAGGGACATCTGAGCTCTGGAAACACCATATATTTT.